The next 17 T cell receptor beta chains were all read from a single sample in a study of T-cell reconstitution after alpha-beta-depleted transplantation in children. This sample's TCRbeta library carried unique molecular identifier barcodes. TCRdb reprocessed the PCR reads via MiXCR and lists one record per CDR3 protein. The table includes approximately 250,000 distinct CDR3 sequences, 25% detected once. The source material was PBMCs, sampled before TCRalphabeta/CD19-depleted stem cell transplant. Receptor source: a girl aged 2 to 10 with Fanconi anemia, due to receive a stem cell transplant.

The chain has TRBV19 and TRBJ2-7; tentative D call: TRBD2 (5 bases). V lost 4 bases to trimming and J lost 2 bases, with 9 bases between them. Germline assignment: CDR1 LNHDA and CDR2 SQIVND (reference sequence). CDR3 length: 13 amino acids. The CDR3 DNA sequence: TGTGCCAGTAGTAGGGAGTTAACCTACGAGCAGTACTTC. This encodes CASSRELTYEQYF. Together with reference TRBV19 and TRBJ2-7, the CDR3 gives the full variable domain: DGGITQSPKYLFRKEGQNVTLSCEQNLNHDAMYWYRQDPGQGLRLIYYSQIVNDFQKGDIAEGYSVSREKKESFPLTVTSAQKNPTAFYLCASSRELTYEQYFGPGTRLTVT.

This clonotype was counted only a few times. The chain employs TRBV12-3 or TRBV12-4 and TRBJ1-1; no clear D. The CDR3 totals 11 residues. Trimming removed 3 bases from V and 7 bases from J, with 6 bases in between. CDR3 coding DNA: TGTGCCAGCAGTTTGAGCTTTGAAGCTTTCTTT. Amino acid sequence: CASSLSFEAFF.

The table lists this clonotype with many counts. Here the CDR3 reads CASSFLDSHTDTQYF. DNA for the CDR3: TGCGCCAGCAGCTTCTTGGACAGCCACACAGATACGCAGTATTTT. This chain joins TRBV5-1 and TRBJ2-3, with D perhaps TRBD1 (6 bases). CDR1 is SGHRS, CDR2 YFSETQ, per germline. The CDR3 consists of 15 residues. V lost 2 bases and J 2 bases, leaving 12 bases between the germline ends.

V usage is TRBV2 and J usage is TRBJ2-1; possible D gene TRBD2, 5 bases. Germline V gene lookup returns CDR1 SNHLY and CDR2 FYNNEI. V was cut by 9 bases and J by 5 bases, with 17 bases left in between. This CDR3 is 14 amino acids long. The CDR3 here is CARNRAFGDNEQFF. In DNA form, the CDR3 reads TGTGCCAGGAATAGGGCTTTCGGGGACAATGAGCAGTTCTTC.

The chain uses TRBV27 and TRBJ1-2; weak D call: TRBD1 (5 bases). The CDR3 runs to 14 residues. Germline values: CDR1 MNHEY, CDR2 SMNVEV (reference sequence). Trimming pared 2 bases from V and 9 bases from J, leaving 16 bases between. Here the CDR3 DNA reads TGTGCCAGCAGTTTAAGCAGGACACCGGTCCGCTACACCTTC. Residues: CASSLSRTPVRYTF.

Only a few counts were recorded for this clonotype. CDR3 nucleotides: TGTGCCAGCTCACCACGGAAGCGGGAGCTTGGAGATACGCAGTATTTT. It codes for CASSPRKRELGDTQYF. This chain joins TRBV18 and TRBJ2-3, with 8 nucleotides matching TRBD2. Germline trimming cut 1 base from V and 5 bases from J; bases unmatched to any gene: 8. Germline loops: CDR1 KGHSH, CDR2 LQKENI. This CDR3 is built from 16 residues.

This clonotype was counted once. The chain couples TRBV7-8 to TRBJ2-3; the match to TRBD2 covers 8 bases. This CDR3 contains 15 residues. J lost 6 bases, V lost 4 bases, and 9 bases had no gene match. Germline CDR1 reads SGHVS; CDR2 reads FQNEAQ. The CDR3 spells CASSSIAGGSDTQYF. The CDR3 bases are TGTGCCAGCAGCTCCATCGCGGGAGGATCCGATACGCAGTATTTT.

This clonotype was found a few times. The rearrangement joins TRBV9 to TRBJ1-3; unclear D gene. The CDR3 extends over 13 amino acids. With 2 bases removed from V and 0 bases from J, the gap between germline ends came to 3 bases. Looked up from germline, CDR1 is SGDLS and CDR2 is YYNGEE. DNA for the CDR3: TGTGCCAGCAGCGTTAGCTCTGGAAACACCATATATTTT. Translated: CASSVSSGNTIYF. The full variable domain, rest sourced from reference TRBV9 and TRBJ1-3, is DSGVTQTPKHLITATGQRVTLRCSPRSGDLSVYWYQQSLDQGLQFLIQYYNGEERAKGNILERFSAQQFPDLHSELNLSSLELGDSALYFCASSVSSGNTIYFGEGSWLTVV.

The chain links TRBV29-1 to TRBJ2-7, with a tentative D call TRBD1 (6 bases). The ends were cut back, 6 bases at V and 2 bases at J, with 17 bases in the middle. CDR3 length equals 14 residues. CDR1 and CDR2 from the germline V gene are SQVTM and ANQGSEA. The CDR3 here is CSVDTGLLTYEQYF. CDR3 in DNA: TGCAGCGTAGACACAGGGCTCCTCACCTACGAGCAGTACTTC.

This clonotype came up a few times. The chain couples TRBV29-1 to TRBJ2-6; a possible D gene is TRBD2 (6 bases). The CDR3 consists of 16 residues. Germline V lookup: CDR1 SQVTM, CDR2 ANQGSEA. V lost 1 base and J 1 base, leaving 11 bases between the germline ends. CDR3 bases: TGCAGCGTTGAAGCCTACAGCGGGTCTGGGGCCAACGTCCTGACTTTC. Amino acid sequence: CSVEAYSGSGANVLTF. Full variable domain (outside the CDR3, taken from reference TRBV29-1 and TRBJ2-6): SAVISQKPSRDICQRGTSLTIQCQVDSQVTMMFWYRQQPGQSLTLIATANQGSEATYESGFVIDKFPISRPNLTFSTLTVSNMSPEDSSIYLCSVEAYSGSGANVLTFGAGSRLTVL.

This clonotype has more than one count but fewer than ten. The V gene is TRBV29-1, the J gene TRBJ2-7; the D gene is possibly TRBD2 (6 bases). The CDR3 extends over 13 amino acids. Deletions cut 4 bases from V and 4 bases from J, with 14 bases between. Germline values: CDR1 SQVTM, CDR2 ANQGSEA. The CDR3 coding sequence is TGCAGCGTTGCCGGGGGATTTATTTACGAGCAGTACTTC. Translated, it gives CSVAGGFIYEQYF.

V is TRBV28 and J is TRBJ2-1, with D unclear. From germline, CDR1 is MDHEN and CDR2 SYDVKM. This CDR3 has 12 amino acids. V was trimmed by 8 bases and J by 6 bases, leaving 11 bases between them. The CDR3 protein is CASRLTGNEQFF. DNA for the CDR3: TGTGCCAGCCGATTAACGGGCAATGAGCAGTTCTTC.

CDR3 bases: TGTGCCAGCAGTTACTCAAGGACTAGCGGGTATTACGAGCAGTACTTC. Translation gives CASSYSRTSGYYEQYF. J is TRBJ2-7 and V is TRBV6-2 or TRBV6-3, with 11 bases aligning to TRBD2. V shed 0 bases, J shed 4 bases, and the junction held 5 bases outside the gene matches. The CDR3 totals 16 residues. Germline V CDR1 and CDR2: MNHEY, SVGEGT.

The chain couples TRBV27 to TRBJ2-5; the D gene is possibly TRBD2 (6 bases). The CDR3 sequence is 14 residues long. V was trimmed by 5 bases and J by 2 bases, leaving 12 bases between them. Per the germline V gene, CDR1 is MNHEY and CDR2 is SMNVEV (reference sequence). CDR3: CASSLPGVQETQYF. In nucleotides, the CDR3 is TGTGCCAGCAGTCTTCCGGGGGTTCAAGAGACCCAGTACTTC.

The rearrangement uses TRBV21-1 and TRBJ2-7; the D call TRBD2 from the table was never checked on the DNA. TRBV21-1 is tagged as a pseudogene. The CDR3 is made up of 15 amino acids. The CDR3 sequence: CASSKTLGLDYEQYF. The CDR3, as DNA: TGTGCCAGCAGCAAAACTCTGGGACTTGACTACGAGCAGTACTTC.

This clonotype was detected ten times or more. The V gene is TRBV29-1, the J gene TRBJ2-3, with 8 bases identical to TRBD1. The length of the CDR3 is 15 residues. V dropped 5 bases and J dropped 2; count of bases not matched to a gene: 9. CDR1 is SQVTM and CDR2 is ANQGSEA in the germline V gene. The CDR3 loop reads CSVFRTGRFTDTQYF. The CDR3 region has the DNA TGCAGCGTTTTCCGGACAGGGCGTTTCACAGATACGCAGTATTTT.

The rearrangement uses TRBV20-1 and TRBJ1-3, with D hard to call. The CDR3 totals 11 residues. The V gene lost 8 bases and the J gene lost 3 bases, with 8 bases spanning the gap. The germline gives CDR1 DFQATT, CDR2 SNEGSKA (reference sequence). The CDR3 is CSYSSGNTIYF. For the CDR3, the DNA is TGCAGTTACTCGAGTGGAAACACCATATATTTT.